The rows below give T cell receptor beta chains drawn from one sample of a study of T cell responses to AZD1222 COVID-19 vaccine. Profiled with immunoSEQ multiplex PCR; TCRdb holds only in-frame clones, not every one. Of around 140,000 clones listed, more than 85% are singletons. Material: peripheral blood, obtained on day 0 of AZD1222 vaccination. The receptors stem from an adult in good health. CDR3s include the opening cysteine and the closing phenylalanine or tryptophan. D genes are given only for firm matches. Size values are once, few and many counts, or a class for expanded clones, and some rows have none.

v_gene	j_gene	d_gene	abundance	CDR3aa	CDR3nt
TRBV7-2	TRBJ1-6	-	-	CASSLVGGGPGSPLHF	TGTGCCAGCAGCTTAGTCGGCGGGGGGCCTGGTTCACCCCTCCACTTT
TRBV9	TRBJ2-3	-	-	CASSVGGSLVDTQYF	TGTGCCAGCAGCGTAGGGGGTAGCTTGGTAGATACGCAGTATTTT
TRBV19	TRBJ2-3	-	-	CASSIARLARGTDTQYF	TGTGCCAGTAGTATAGCACGCCTAGCAAGGGGCACAGATACGCAGTATTTT
TRBV5-1	TRBJ1-5	-	once	CASSPTAGDQPQHF	TGCGCCAGCAGCCCGACTGCGGGGGATCAGCCCCAGCATTTT
TRBV3-1/TRBV3-2	TRBJ2-5	TRBD2	-	CASSQDPNSGGQETQYF	TGTGCCAGCAGCCAAGATCCGAATAGCGGGGGACAAGAGACCCAGTACTTC
TRBV12-3/TRBV12-4	TRBJ2-5	-	-	CASRLSETQYF	TGTGCCAGCAGACTATCGGAGACCCAGTACTTC
TRBV29-1	TRBJ1-1	-	-	CSVDEPAGVNTEAFF	TGCAGCGTTGATGAGCCGGCAGGAGTGAACACTGAAGCTTTCTTT
TRBV12-5	TRBJ1-5	-	-	CASGFLVGNQPQHF	TGTGCTAGTGGTTTTTTGGTCGGCAATCAGCCCCAGCATTTT
TRBV7-9	TRBJ2-1	TRBD1	-	CASRRTGVSYNEQFF	TGTGCCAGCAGGAGGACAGGGGTCTCCTACAATGAGCAGTTCTTC
TRBV9	TRBJ2-7	TRBD2	-	CASSPLAGGPDEQYF	TGTGCCAGCAGCCCACTAGCGGGAGGGCCGGACGAGCAGTACTTC
TRBV9	TRBJ1-3	-	-	CASSPREGYTIYF	TGTGCCAGCAGCCCACGTGAGGGATACACCATATATTTT
TRBV2	TRBJ1-5	-	-	CASSERGNGPTAQHF	TGTGCCAGCAGTGAGAGGGGGAATGGCCCGACGGCCCAGCATTTT
TRBV10-1	TRBJ2-1	-	-	CASSEFGLLFDEQFF	TGCGCCAGCAGTGAATTCGGGCTTCTGTTCGATGAGCAGTTCTTC
TRBV7-8	TRBJ1-2	-	once	CASNPGPGYGYTF	TGTGCCAGCAATCCAGGGCCGGGATATGGCTACACCTTC
TRBV19	TRBJ2-2	-	once	CASSMRTLNTGELFF	TGTGCCAGTAGTATGCGGACTCTGAACACCGGGGAGCTGTTTTTT
TRBV19	TRBJ1-4	-	-	CASSTTGRDEKLFF	TGTGCCAGTAGTACGACAGGAAGAGATGAAAAACTGTTTTTT
TRBV7-9	TRBJ1-6	-	-	CASSFPGPQSPLHF	TGTGCCAGCAGCTTTCCTGGACCCCAATCACCCCTCCACTTT
TRBV19	TRBJ1-6	-	-	CASISEEYNSPLHF	TGTGCCAGTATCTCCGAGGAGTATAATTCACCCCTCCACTTT
TRBV19	TRBJ2-3	-	-	CASRSADTSTDTQYF	TGTGCCAGTAGGTCGGCGGACACTAGCACAGATACGCAGTATTTT
TRBV3-1/TRBV3-2	TRBJ1-1	-	once	CASSQTRSTEAFF	TGTGCCAGCAGCCAAACGAGGAGCACTGAAGCTTTCTTT
TRBV7-3	TRBJ2-1	TRBD2	-	CASSPNLAGVMNEQFF	TGTGCCAGCAGCCCCAACCTAGCGGGGGTTATGAATGAGCAGTTCTTC
TRBV25-1	TRBJ1-1	TRBD1	once	CASSAAGGRNTEAFF	TGTGCCAGCAGTGCAGCAGGGGGCCGGAACACTGAAGCTTTCTTT
TRBV7-9	TRBJ1-1	TRBD1	-	CASSFLTGGLVTEAFF	TGTGCCAGCAGCTTCCTAACAGGGGGCCTCGTCACTGAAGCTTTCTTT
TRBV27	TRBJ1-2	-	-	CASRLSRNYGYTF	TGTGCCAGCCGACTGAGTCGCAACTATGGCTACACCTTC
TRBV24-1	TRBJ2-3	TRBD2	-	CATSGVAGDWGTQYF	TGTGCCACCAGTGGGGTAGCGGGAGATTGGGGTACGCAGTATTTT
TRBV18	TRBJ2-2	TRBD1	-	CASSPETGAASGELFF	TGTGCCAGCTCACCGGAGACAGGGGCAGCATCCGGGGAGCTGTTTTTT
TRBV5-1	TRBJ2-2	TRBD2	-	CASSLDGGTGELFF	TGCGCCAGCAGCTTGGACGGGGGGACCGGGGAGCTGTTTTTT
TRBV19	TRBJ1-4	-	-	CASSIGTGEKLFF	TGTGCCAGTAGTATAGGTACGGGTGAAAAACTGTTTTTT
TRBV5-4	TRBJ2-2	-	-	CASSLELELESGELFF	TGTGCCAGCAGCTTGGAACTAGAATTGGAATCCGGGGAGCTGTTTTTT
TRBV6-2/TRBV6-3	TRBJ2-7	-	-	CASSYEEGGYEQYF	TGTGCCAGCAGTTATGAGGAAGGGGGCTACGAGCAGTACTTC
TRBV5-1	TRBJ2-5	TRBD2	-	CASSLGGTSGSQETQYF	TGCGCCAGCAGCTTGGGCGGGACTAGCGGGAGCCAAGAGACCCAGTACTTC
TRBV9	TRBJ2-7	TRBD2	-	CASSVGAGGPHEQYF	TGTGCCAGCAGCGTAGGGGCGGGAGGGCCCCACGAGCAGTACTTC
TRBV5-1	TRBJ2-1	-	-	CASSPPRDEQFF	TGCGCCAGCAGCCCACCGAGGGATGAGCAGTTCTTC
TRBV20-1	TRBJ2-7	-	-	CSASMVSTYEQYF	TGCAGTGCTAGTATGGTCAGTACCTACGAGCAGTACTTC
TRBV28	TRBJ1-1	-	-	CASRPSGGRNTEAFF	TGTGCCAGCAGGCCATCGGGGGGGCGGAACACTGAAGCTTTCTTT
TRBV16	TRBJ2-1	TRBD2	-	CASSQGLAGGRDEQFF	TGTGCCAGCAGCCAGGGACTAGCGGGAGGAAGAGATGAGCAGTTCTTC
TRBV19	TRBJ2-1	TRBD1	-	CASSTAEGAPDNEQFF	TGTGCCAGTAGTACTGCTGAGGGGGCGCCGGACAATGAGCAGTTCTTC
TRBV7-9	TRBJ1-1	-	-	CASSLDPRSTEAFF	TGTGCCAGCAGCTTAGACCCCCGCTCCACTGAAGCTTTCTTT
TRBV9	TRBJ2-1	-	-	CASSVGNRNYNEQFF	TGTGCCAGCAGCGTGGGGAACAGAAACTACAATGAGCAGTTCTTC
TRBV19	TRBJ1-5	-	-	CASTNRRFQPQHF	TGTGCCAGTACAAACAGGCGATTTCAGCCCCAGCATTTT
TRBV10-2	TRBJ2-7	-	-	CASGYDSSMGEQYF	TGCGCCAGCGGATATGACTCGTCGATGGGTGAGCAGTACTTC
TRBV24-1	TRBJ2-3	-	-	CATSDPTRVSTDTQYF	TGTGCCACCAGTGACCCGACTCGAGTAAGCACAGATACGCAGTATTTT
TRBV6-6	TRBJ1-1	TRBD1	-	CASSQWAGTGGRTEAFF	TGTGCCAGCAGTCAATGGGCCGGGACAGGGGGCCGTACTGAAGCTTTCTTT
TRBV6-5	TRBJ1-5	-	-	CASSYHYSNQPQHF	TGTGCCAGCAGTTACCACTATAGCAATCAGCCCCAGCATTTT
TRBV27	TRBJ2-5	-	-	CASSFRALGETQYF	TGTGCCAGCAGTTTTCGGGCCCTCGGAGAGACCCAGTACTTC
TRBV10-3	TRBJ2-5	-	once	CAISDLVGPWETQYF	TGTGCCATCAGTGACTTGGTGGGCCCTTGGGAGACCCAGTACTTC
TRBV6-5	TRBJ1-1	-	-	CASSYGGLGGNTEAFF	TGTGCCAGCAGTTACGGGGGTTTGGGGGGCAACACTGAAGCTTTCTTT
TRBV27	TRBJ2-7	-	-	CASSSGGFRYEQYF	TGTGCCAGCAGTTCCGGTGGATTTCGCTACGAGCAGTACTTC
TRBV7-9	TRBJ1-4	TRBD1	-	CASRPGTGPTNEKLFF	TGTGCCAGCAGGCCCGGGACAGGGCCAACTAATGAAAAACTGTTTTTT
TRBV11-1	TRBJ2-3	-	-	CASSLGDTQYF	TGTGCCAGCAGCTTAGGAGATACGCAGTATTTT
TRBV18	TRBJ1-1	-	-	CASSSRDTGVRVEAFF	TGTGCCAGCTCATCGCGGGACACGGGAGTGAGGGTTGAAGCTTTCTTT
TRBV6-2/TRBV6-3	TRBJ2-7	TRBD2	-	CASSPRGLAGREQYF	TGTGCCAGCAGTCCACGAGGACTAGCGGGCAGAGAGCAGTACTTC
TRBV5-4	TRBJ1-1	TRBD1	-	CASSLAIRGDTEAFF	TGTGCCAGCAGCTTGGCAATCAGGGGGGACACTGAAGCTTTCTTT